Listed here are 17 T cell receptor beta chains from one sample, sequenced in a study of spatial heterogeneity in lung cancer. No antigen has been identified for these receptors. TCRdb itself ran the 5' RACE reads through MiXCR, one entry per CDR3 protein. The repertoire holds more than 10,000 distinct CDR3 sequences, with roughly 5.4% as singletons. Study-level findings and limits: Tumoral mutation counts were tracked by counts of expanded intratumoral alpha and beta TCRs.

Time point given: sample taken at primary tumor resection. Material: lung tumor tissue, obtained at surgery. The source is a male donor with early-stage non-small cell lung cancer.

J is TRBJ1-5 and V is TRBV18; D might be TRBD1 (5 bases). Trimming shortened V by 6 bases and J by 0 bases, and 12 bases separated the two germline ends. Germline CDR1 KGHSH, CDR2 LQKENI. The CDR3 length is 15 residues. The CDR3 here is CASSPGTGSNQPQHF. CDR3 nucleotide sequence: TGTGCCAGCTCCCCGGGGACGGGTAGCAATCAGCCCCAGCATTTT. Combining the CDR3 with reference TRBV18 and TRBJ1-5 gives the whole variable domain NAGVMQNPRHLVRRRGQEARLRCSPMKGHSHVYWYRQLPEEGLKFMVYLQKENIIDESGMPKERFSAEFPKEGPSILRIQQVVRGDSAAYFCASSPGTGSNQPQHFGDGTRLSIL.

This clonotype was counted many times. The V gene is TRBV6-5, the J gene TRBJ1-6, with 7 positions matching TRBD1. V lost 6 bases and J lost 8; bases outside the gene matches: 7. Germline V gene data show CDR1 as MNHEY and CDR2 as SVGAGI. The CDR3 length is 14 residues. Here the CDR3 DNA reads TGTGCCAGCAGGGAACCGGGACAGTATTCACCCCTCCACTTT. Encoded protein: CASREPGQYSPLHF.

This clonotype was detected many times. Its ends do not fully match the called genes, so a read error is possible. CDR3 protein: CASRLGTTYGTEAFF. DNA for the CDR3: TGTGCCAGCAGGTTAGGGACAACTTACGGCACTGAAGCTTTCTTT. The chain has TRBV12-3 or TRBV12-4 and TRBJ1-1; tentative D call: TRBD1 (6 bases). CDR3 size: 15 residues.

In its sample, this clonotype was seen many times. The chain has TRBV20-1 and TRBJ1-1; a possible D gene is TRBD1 (5 bases). V shed 3 bases and J shed 1 base, with 12 bases lying between them. Germline values: CDR1 DFQATT, CDR2 SNEGSKA (reference sequence). The CDR3 is 14 residues long. For the CDR3, the DNA is TGCAGTGCTAGGCGAGGACAAACGAACACTGAAGCTTTCTTT. Protein product: CSARRGQTNTEAFF.

This clonotype was picked up many times. V usage is TRBV7-2 and J usage is TRBJ2-6, with D tentatively TRBD2 (6 bases). This CDR3 spans 15 amino acids. The germline V gene has CDR1 SGHTA and CDR2 FQGNSA. V was shortened by 1 base and J by 2 bases, with 6 bases between the two germline ends. CDR3 amino acids: CASSLGGAGANVLTF. In DNA, the CDR3 is TGTGCCAGCAGCTTAGGGGGGGCTGGGGCCAACGTCCTGACTTTC.

This clonotype showed up many times. The V and J genes are TRBV6-5 and TRBJ1-2, with D perhaps TRBD1 (5 bases). This CDR3 has 11 amino acids. Germline loops: CDR1 MNHEY, CDR2 SVGAGI. V was shortened by 7 bases and J by 2 bases, with 5 bases between the two germline ends. The CDR3 region is CASKGNYGYTF. CDR3 DNA sequence: TGTGCCAGCAAGGGGAACTATGGCTACACCTTC.

This clonotype was counted at least ten times. The CDR3 nucleotides are TGTGCCTGGAAGGGGGGACAGGGAATCTCACTGGCCAAAAACATTCAGTACTTC. Translation gives CAWKGGQGISLAKNIQYF. This chain connects TRBV30 to TRBJ2-4; 9 bases map to TRBD1. This CDR3 is 18 amino acids long. The ends lost 4 bases at V and 1 base at J; junction bases unmatched: 14. Germline V lookup: CDR1 GTSNPN, CDR2 SVGIG (reference sequence).

This clonotype was seen ten or more times. The rearrangement joins TRBV12-3 or TRBV12-4 to TRBJ2-2; TRBD1 matches at 7 bases. Trimming took 5 bases from V and 1 from J; bases not matched to a gene: 10. The CDR3 runs to 17 residues. The CDR3, as DNA: TGTGCCAGCAGTCCCTGGACAGGAGTTGTGAACACCGGGGAGCTGTTTTTT. Translated: CASSPWTGVVNTGELFF.

This clonotype has only a few counts. V is TRBV28 and J is TRBJ2-5; no reliable D call. The CDR3 loop spans 15 amino acids. Germline V gene data show CDR1 as MDHEN and CDR2 as SYDVKM. Trimming pared 3 bases from V and 2 bases from J, leaving 13 bases between. This CDR3 is CASSFPVDTQETQYF. CDR3 nucleotides: TGTGCCAGCAGTTTCCCGGTTGACACACAAGAGACCCAGTACTTC. Looking up the rest from reference TRBV28 and TRBJ2-5 gives the full variable domain: DVKVTQSSRYLVKRTGEKVFLECVQDMDHENMFWYRQDPGLGLRLIYFSYDVKMKEKGDIPEGYSVSREKKERFSLILESASTNQTSMYLCASSFPVDTQETQYFGPGTRLLVL.

This clonotype was recorded at least ten times. The V gene is TRBV6-2 or TRBV6-3, the J gene TRBJ2-5; 8 nucleotides agree with TRBD2. CDR1 and CDR2 (germline): MNHEY, SVGEGT. The CDR3 covers 15 residues. The junction had 12 bases not matched to a gene; V was cut back by 6 bases and J by 6 bases. The CDR3 DNA sequence: TGTGCCAGCAGCCGGACTAGCCGGACAGAAAAGACCCAGTACTTC. Translation gives CASSRTSRTEKTQYF.

In its sample, this clonotype was seen many times. The chain uses TRBV24-1 and TRBJ2-1; 9 bases are shared with TRBD1. The ends lost 3 bases at V and 7 bases at J; junction bases unmatched: 9. CDR3 size: 16 residues. The germline V gene encodes CDR1 KGHDR and CDR2 SFDVKD. CDR3 protein: CATSDNRGRSLNEQFF. CDR3 bases: TGTGCCACCAGTGATAACAGGGGGCGGTCCCTGAATGAGCAGTTCTTC.

Many counts were recorded for this clonotype. The rearrangement links TRBV6-6 to TRBJ1-1; D is uncertain. Germline assignment: CDR1 MNHNY and CDR2 SVGAGI (reference sequence). Trimming stripped 2 bases from V and 8 bases from J, with 6 bases between. This CDR3 spans 11 amino acids. CDR3 residues: CASSYGQEAFF. The CDR3 nucleotides are TGTGCCAGCAGTTACGGTCAGGAAGCTTTCTTT.

This clonotype was observed a handful of times. The chain couples TRBV14 to TRBJ1-1; TRBD1 is a possible D gene (6 bases). The CDR3 has 14 amino acids. V was pared by 4 bases and J by 5 bases, with 14 bases between. From germline, CDR1 is SGHDN and CDR2 FVKESK. The CDR3 is CASSPQGRATEAFF. The CDR3 nucleotides are TGTGCCAGCAGCCCACAGGGAAGGGCAACTGAAGCTTTCTTT.

This clonotype came up many times. The chain is built from TRBV6-5 and TRBJ1-1; TRBD1 is a possible D gene (5 bases). V lost 4 bases and J 10 bases, leaving 10 bases between the germline ends. The CDR3 has 11 residues. CDR1 and CDR2 (germline): MNHEY, SVGAGI. The CDR3 here is CASSSMGGAFF. For the CDR3, the DNA is TGTGCCAGCAGTTCAATGGGGGGAGCTTTCTTT.

This clonotype has a count of ten or more. This chain connects TRBV7-2 to TRBJ2-4; D not resolved. The germline gives CDR1 SGHTA, CDR2 FQGNSA. V shed 1 base and J shed 0 bases, with 7 bases lying between them. There are 15 residues in the CDR3. This CDR3 is CASSLGGAAKNIQYF. The CDR3 coding sequence is TGTGCCAGCAGCTTAGGCGGCGCAGCCAAAAACATTCAGTACTTC.

This clonotype was recorded at least ten times. V usage is TRBV27 and J usage is TRBJ2-5, with 9 bases fitting TRBD1. The length of the CDR3 is 14 residues. In germline, CDR1 is MNHEY, CDR2 SMNVEV (reference sequence). V gave up 5 bases and J gave up 5 bases; unmatched junction bases: 6. CDR3 in DNA: TGTGCCAGCAGTCTACAGGGGGCGCGTGAGACCCAGTACTTC. Protein: CASSLQGARETQYF.

This clonotype was picked up many times. The chain employs TRBV5-1 and TRBJ2-7; 9 nucleotides line up with TRBD2. CDR1 SGHRS and CDR2 YFSETQ come from the germline V gene. The junction had 3 bases not matched to a gene; V was cut back by 0 bases and J by 2 bases. This CDR3 has 15 amino acids. CDR3 DNA sequence: TGCGCCAGCAGCTTGGGGACTAGCGCGGCCTACGAGCAGTACTTC. As protein: CASSLGTSAAYEQYF.